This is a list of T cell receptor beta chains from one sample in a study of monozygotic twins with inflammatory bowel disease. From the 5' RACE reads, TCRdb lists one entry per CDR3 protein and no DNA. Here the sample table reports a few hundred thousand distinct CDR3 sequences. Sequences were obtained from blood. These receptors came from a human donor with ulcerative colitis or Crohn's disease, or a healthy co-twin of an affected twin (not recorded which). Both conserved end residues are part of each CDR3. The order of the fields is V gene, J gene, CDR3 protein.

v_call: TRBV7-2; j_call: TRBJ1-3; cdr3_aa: CASSKDHRDGGNTIYF
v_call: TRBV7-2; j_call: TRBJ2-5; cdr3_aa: CASSRGKGSWETQYF
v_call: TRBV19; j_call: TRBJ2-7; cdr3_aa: CASRAGTSLGFYEQYF
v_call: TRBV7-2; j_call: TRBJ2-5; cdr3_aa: CASSPHRGVGETQYF
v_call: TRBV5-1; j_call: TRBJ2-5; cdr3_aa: CASSLFVQETQYF
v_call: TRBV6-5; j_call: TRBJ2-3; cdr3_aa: CASSYQDVGLSDTQYF
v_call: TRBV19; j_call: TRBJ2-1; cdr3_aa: CASSLISGTGYNEQFF
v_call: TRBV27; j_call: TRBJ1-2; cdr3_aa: CASSFGQDYGYTF
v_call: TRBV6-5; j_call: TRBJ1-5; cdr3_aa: CASTSRGGQPQHF
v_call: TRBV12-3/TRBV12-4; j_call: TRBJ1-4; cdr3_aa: CASSSGTGNEKLFF
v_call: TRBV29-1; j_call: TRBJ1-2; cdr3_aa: CSAGGIDYGYTF
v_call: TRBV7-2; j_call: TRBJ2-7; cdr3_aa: CASSFGVGEQYF
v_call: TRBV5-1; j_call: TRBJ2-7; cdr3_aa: CASSQGDATYEQYF
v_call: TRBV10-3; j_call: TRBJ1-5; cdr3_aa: CAITWDRDQPQHF
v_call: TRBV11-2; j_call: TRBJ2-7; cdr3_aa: CASSFYGTGMGEQYF
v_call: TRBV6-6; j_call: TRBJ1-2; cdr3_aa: CASSTGQFYGYTF
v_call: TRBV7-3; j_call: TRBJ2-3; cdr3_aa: CASSSGGSTDTQYF
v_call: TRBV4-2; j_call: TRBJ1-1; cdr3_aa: CASRQGTEAFF
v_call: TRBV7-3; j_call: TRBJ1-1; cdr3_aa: CASSSGSSNTEAFF
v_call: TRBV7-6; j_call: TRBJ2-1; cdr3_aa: CASNALGDRVLFF
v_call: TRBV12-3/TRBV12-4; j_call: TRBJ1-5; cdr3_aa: CASSLGGEDQPQHF
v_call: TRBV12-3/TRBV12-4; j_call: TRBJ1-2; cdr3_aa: CASGPQASAGTHYGYTF
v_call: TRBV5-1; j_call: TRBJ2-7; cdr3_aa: CASSLGTGGSYEQYF
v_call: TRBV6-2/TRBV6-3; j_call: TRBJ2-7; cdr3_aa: CASSYSFVYYEQYF
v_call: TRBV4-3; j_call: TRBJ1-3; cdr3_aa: CASSQAGQGENTIYF
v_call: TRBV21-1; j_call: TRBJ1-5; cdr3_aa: CASSKEGREGAKEPQHF
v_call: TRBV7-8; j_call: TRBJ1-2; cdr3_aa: CASSSVRPGNYGYTF
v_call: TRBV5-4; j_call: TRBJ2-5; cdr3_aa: CASSLAISGPGEAQYF
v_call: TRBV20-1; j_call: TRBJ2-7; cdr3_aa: CSANQRVRQSYEQYF
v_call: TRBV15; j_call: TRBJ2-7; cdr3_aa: CATSRSRGPSGNYEQYF
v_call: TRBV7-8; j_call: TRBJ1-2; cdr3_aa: CASSRQAVYGYTF
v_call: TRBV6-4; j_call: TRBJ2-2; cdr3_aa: CASSDSDTGELFF
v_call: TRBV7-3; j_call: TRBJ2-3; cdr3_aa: CASSPGGGPGDTQYF
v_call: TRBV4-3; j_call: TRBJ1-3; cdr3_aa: CASSQDWRTSSGNTIYF
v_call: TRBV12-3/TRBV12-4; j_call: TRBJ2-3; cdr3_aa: CASSLRLAGGLGARQDTQYF
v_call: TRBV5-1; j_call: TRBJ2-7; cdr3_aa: CASSYRDYSSYEQYF
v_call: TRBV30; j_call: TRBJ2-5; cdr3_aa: CAWSEVLGTGNFGETQYF
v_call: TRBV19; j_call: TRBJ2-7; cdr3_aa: CASSIDGRSSYEQYF
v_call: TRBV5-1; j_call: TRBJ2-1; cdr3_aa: CASSPSLGLASHEQFF
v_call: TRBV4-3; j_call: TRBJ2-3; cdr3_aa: CASSQELTTDTQYF
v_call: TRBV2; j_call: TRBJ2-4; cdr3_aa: CASRERGYIQYF
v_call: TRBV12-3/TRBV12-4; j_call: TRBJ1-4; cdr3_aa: CASTRLPREEKLFF
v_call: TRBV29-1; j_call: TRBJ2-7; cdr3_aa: CSALLGDRGTYEQYF
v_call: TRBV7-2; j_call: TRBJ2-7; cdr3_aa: CASSSTSGTSSYEQYF
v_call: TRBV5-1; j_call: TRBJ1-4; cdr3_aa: CASSLDLTGGQDPEKLFF
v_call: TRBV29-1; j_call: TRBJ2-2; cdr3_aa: CSVEAGTSGGADTGELFF
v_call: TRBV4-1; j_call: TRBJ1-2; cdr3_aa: CASSQSGPGGMGYGYTF
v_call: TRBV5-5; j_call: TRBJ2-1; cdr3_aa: CASSFNQVSSYNEQFF
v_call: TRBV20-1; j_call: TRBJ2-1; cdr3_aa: CSARDAQRGYNEQFF
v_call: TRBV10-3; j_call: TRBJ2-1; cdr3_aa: CAISALAGGGEQFF
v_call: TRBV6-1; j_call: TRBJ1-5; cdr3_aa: CASRLGLNSNQPQHF
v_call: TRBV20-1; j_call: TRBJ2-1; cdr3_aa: CSSRGFYNEQFF
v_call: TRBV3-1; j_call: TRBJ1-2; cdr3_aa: CASSPLVDGYGYTF
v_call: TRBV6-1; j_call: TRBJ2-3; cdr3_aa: CASIIKTDTQYF
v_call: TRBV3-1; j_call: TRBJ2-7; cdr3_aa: CASSHRDGGYEQYF
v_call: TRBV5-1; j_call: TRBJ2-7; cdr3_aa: CASSTFVGYEQYF
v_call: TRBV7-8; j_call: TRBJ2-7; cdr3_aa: CASSHRSGDYEQYF